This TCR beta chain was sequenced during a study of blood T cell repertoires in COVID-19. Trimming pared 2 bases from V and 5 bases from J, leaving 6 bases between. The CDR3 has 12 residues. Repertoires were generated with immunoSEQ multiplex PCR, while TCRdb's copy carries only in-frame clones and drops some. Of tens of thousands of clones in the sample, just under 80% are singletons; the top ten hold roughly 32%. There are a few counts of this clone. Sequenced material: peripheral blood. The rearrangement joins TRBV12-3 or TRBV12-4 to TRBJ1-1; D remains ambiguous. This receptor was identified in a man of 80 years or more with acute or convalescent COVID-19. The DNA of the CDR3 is TGTGCCAGCAGTTTAACTCGGACTGAAGCTTTCTTT. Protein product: CASSLTRTEAFF.